This TCR beta chain was documented in a study of OX40 agonist ivuxolimab in advanced cancers. Notes on the study in general: There were also nonresponders showing low normalized T-cell clonal expansion.

Details on this clone: Its target is unknown.

CDR1 is SGHVS, CDR2 FQNEAQ, per germline. Trimming shortened V by 1 base and J by 0 bases, and 9 bases separated the two germline ends. The CDR3 totals 15 residues. Method: immunoSEQ multiplex PCR; TCRdb's copy keeps in-frame clones and lacks some. The table has over 100,000 clones, 80% to 90% seen once. V is TRBV7-8 and J is TRBJ1-1; weak D call: TRBD1 (5 bases). The sequence derives from an adult with an advanced solid tumor such as melanoma, head and neck, liver or kidney cancer. Sequencing used CD4+ or CD8+ T cells sorted from blood, obtained in a trial of the OX40 agonist ivuxolimab. The CDR3 DNA is TGTGCCAGCAGCTTAGAAGGCAGGGTGAACACTGAAGCTTTCTTT. It yields the protein CASSLEGRVNTEAFF.